This T cell receptor (beta chain) was sequenced for a study of beta chain features in type 1 diabetes. Overall study findings and caveats: When Type 1 diabetes patients were examined, their TCRB CDR3s proved moderately but significantly shorter in all four CD4+ subsets.

The germline CDR1 and CDR2 sequences are LNHNV and YYDKDF (reference sequence). Trimming removed 1 base from V and 2 bases from J; junction bases left unmatched: 5. This CDR3 is built from 15 residues. cDNA synthesis used the whole RNA isolate, giving expressed TCRB sequences. Repertoires were generated with immunoSEQ multiplex PCR, while TCRdb's copy carries only in-frame clones and drops some. Of some 350,000 clones listed, around 9.6% were seen once; the top ten hold about 0.6%. This clone was picked up a small number of times. Antigen: not known. The same CDR3 is also encoded by other DNA sequences in this sample.

The TCR comes from a man younger than 45 with type 1 diabetes. Sequencing was carried out using central memory CD4+ T cells from blood. The genes are TRBV15 and TRBJ2-7, with TRBD1 matching 7 bases. The CDR3 here is CATSRGGTATYEQYF. In nucleotides, the CDR3 is TGTGCCACCAGCAGAGGGGGGACAGCTACCTACGAGCAGTACTTC.